This record concerns one T cell receptor (beta chain) sequence. Antigen: not known. TCRdb reprocessed the reads via MiXCR and lists one record per CDR3 protein. The sample has 630,000 or so distinct CDR3 sequences; approximately 24% are singletons. The V end lost 0 bases, the J end lost 9 bases, and 11 bases lay between the germline ends. The CDR3 runs 14 residues. Germline V gives CDR1 KGHDR, CDR2 SFDVKD. The data belong to a study of T cell repertoires in cytomegalovirus infection. Study-wide background: An indication of both CMV infection and matching HLA type came from public TCR beta signatures.

Whole-study findings and limits: Cumulative public TCR beta family frequency identified CMV carriers with the relevant HLA. HLA-C-restricted CMV clonotypes gave the most frequent clonotype in two of eight donors.

Sequenced material: CD8+ T cells from PBMCs. The chain uses TRBV24-1 and TRBJ2-1; no firm D call. This clonotype was obtained from a human donor in good health (CMV status not recorded). Some clones in this sample may be carry-over from other donors' samples. The CDR3 protein is CATSDLQRLGEQFF. The DNA of the CDR3 is TGTGCCACCAGTGATTTGCAAAGGTTGGGTGAGCAGTTCTTC.